The 14 T cell receptor beta chains below were found in one sample sequenced in a study of cytomegalovirus exposure and HLA in healthy donors. TCRdb's copy holds only in-frame clones and misses some; the assay was immunoSEQ multiplex PCR. The sample carries around 300,000 clones, roughly 90% recorded once. Sequencing was carried out using PBMCs. The receptors here all came from a man under 40 in good health and CMV-seronegative.

In this sample, this clone turned up once. V and J are TRBV4-1 and TRBJ2-2; TRBD1 might be the D (5 bases). The CDR3 has 15 amino acids. Between the trimmed V and J ends, which lost 2 bases and 1 base, there was a span of 8 bases. Germline V gives CDR1 MGHRA, CDR2 YSYEKL. CDR3 DNA sequence: TGCGCCAGCAGCCAACATCAGGGGAACACCGGGGAGCTGTTTTTT. It translates to CASSQHQGNTGELFF.

The V gene is TRBV6-1, the J gene TRBJ1-5; D perhaps matches TRBD1 (5 bases). The CDR3 spans 12 residues. CDR1 and CDR2 from the germline V gene are MNHNS and SASEGT. The V gene lost 8 bases and the J gene lost 8 bases, with 13 bases spanning the gap. In nucleotides, the CDR3 is TGTGCCAGCGGAGGGGTTTATGAGCCCCAGCATTTT. This codes for CASGGVYEPQHF.

This clone has a handful of counts. The genes are TRBV14 and TRBJ1-1; no firm D call. This CDR3 comprises 13 residues. The V end was cut by 4 bases, the J end by 2 bases, with 8 bases between. Germline V lookup: CDR1 SGHDN, CDR2 FVKESK. The CDR3 loop is CASSLSLNTEAFF. The CDR3 DNA sequence: TGTGCCAGCAGCCTCAGTCTTAACACTGAAGCTTTCTTT. Based on the CDR3 plus reference TRBV14 and TRBJ1-1, the full variable domain is EAGVTQFPSHSVIEKGQTVTLRCDPISGHDNLYWYRRVMGKEIKFLLHFVKESKQDESGMPNNRFLAERTGGTYSTLKVQPAELEDSGVYFCASSLSLNTEAFFGQGTRLTVV.

CDR3 in DNA: TGCGCCAGCAGTGATCACGAGTACAGGGGCACTGAAGCTTTCTTT. As protein: CASSDHEYRGTEAFF. This chain links TRBV10-2 with TRBJ1-1, with 7 bases that match TRBD1. J gave up 4 bases and V 3 bases, and 8 bases lay outside the gene matches. Looked up from germline, CDR1 is WSHSY and CDR2 is SAAADI. CDR3 size: 15 residues.

The chain is built from TRBV18 and TRBJ2-1; possible D gene TRBD2, 6 bases. V lost 1 base and J 0 bases, leaving 13 bases between the germline ends. The CDR3 is 17 amino acids. Germline V lookup: CDR1 KGHSH, CDR2 LQKENI. In nucleotides, the CDR3 is TGTGCCAGCTCACCACAGGGAGGCGGCAACTCCTACAATGAGCAGTTCTTC. The encoded protein is CASSPQGGGNSYNEQFF.

The chain uses TRBV6-6 and TRBJ2-7; 7 nucleotides align to TRBD2. This CDR3 is 13 amino acids long. J gave up 4 bases and V 8 bases, and 8 bases lay outside the gene matches. Germline loops: CDR1 MNHNY, CDR2 SVGAGI (reference sequence). DNA of the CDR3: TGTGCCAGCGGGACTACCCAAATTTACGAGCAGTACTTC. This encodes CASGTTQIYEQYF.

The rearrangement uses TRBV5-1 and TRBJ2-1, with D possibly being TRBD2 (6 bases). Trimming took off 2 bases at V and 13 bases at J, with 13 bases between the two ends. This CDR3 has 12 amino acids. Germline lookup yields CDR1 SGHRS and CDR2 YFSETQ. CDR3 in amino acids: CASSFSAGPQFF. In DNA form, the CDR3 reads TGCGCCAGCAGCTTCTCCGCGGGGCCTCAGTTCTTC.

The chain links TRBV25-1 to TRBJ2-7; D is perhaps TRBD2 (6 bases). The CDR3 extends over 13 amino acids. V was trimmed by 10 bases and J by 3 bases, leaving 16 bases between them. In germline, CDR1 is MGHDK, CDR2 SYGVNS. CDR3 in amino acids: CATTGDWGYEQYF. In DNA form, the CDR3 reads TGTGCCACCACCGGGGACTGGGGCTACGAGCAGTACTTC.

This clone has a single count. The chain uses TRBV7-2 and TRBJ2-1, with TRBD2 identical over 8 bases. Germline trimming cut 0 bases from V and 4 bases from J; bases unmatched to any gene: 8. This CDR3 comprises 17 residues. From germline, CDR1 is SGHTA and CDR2 FQGNSA. The DNA for the CDR3 is TGTGCCAGCAGCTTAGCCGGGTCTAGCGGGCGGTACAATGAGCAGTTCTTC. Its translation: CASSLAGSSGRYNEQFF.

CDR3 protein: CASSLGPHSPLHF. CDR3 coding DNA: TGTGCCAGCAGTTTAGGCCCCCATTCACCCCTCCACTTT. This rearrangement joins TRBV27 to TRBJ1-6, with D unclear. Trimming cost V 2 bases and J 8 bases, with 7 bases left between them. Germline V gene sequence: CDR1 MNHEY, CDR2 SMNVEV (reference sequence). The CDR3 runs to 13 residues.

The V gene is TRBV7-2, the J gene TRBJ2-7, with a possible D match to TRBD2 (6 bases). The CDR3 extends over 14 amino acids. The ends were cut back, 5 bases at V and 2 bases at J, with 13 bases in the middle. Looked up from germline, CDR1 is SGHTA and CDR2 is FQGNSA. CDR3 loop: CASSKGSGPYEQYF. The CDR3 DNA sequence: TGTGCCAGCAGCAAGGGTAGCGGCCCCTACGAGCAGTACTTC.

This rearrangement joins TRBV11-2 to TRBJ2-7; 7 bases are a match to TRBD1. This CDR3 has 12 residues. Germline V CDR1 and CDR2: SGHAT, FQNNGV. The J segment lost 6 bases and the V segment lost 3 bases, leaving 2 bases of the junction unmatched. The CDR3 protein is CASSFDRAEQYF. CDR3 sequence (DNA): TGTGCCAGCAGCTTCGACAGGGCCGAGCAGTACTTC.

The rearrangement links TRBV29-1 to TRBJ1-4; 8 positions agree with TRBD1. The ends lost 5 bases at V and 4 bases at J; junction bases unmatched: 6. Germline V lookup: CDR1 SQVTM, CDR2 ANQGSEA. This CDR3 is built from 14 residues. CDR3 amino acids: CSVRLDRVNEKLFF. The CDR3 bases are TGCAGCGTTCGTTTGGACAGGGTTAATGAAAAACTGTTTTTT. Full variable domain (missing parts from reference TRBV29-1 and TRBJ1-4): SAVISQKPSRDICQRGTSLTIQCQVDSQVTMMFWYRQQPGQSLTLIATANQGSEATYESGFVIDKFPISRPNLTFSTLTVSNMSPEDSSIYLCSVRLDRVNEKLFFGSGTQLSVL.

This chain links TRBV20-1 with TRBJ2-7, with a tentative D call TRBD2 (5 bases). Trimming took 7 bases from V and 7 from J, leaving 14 bases between them. The CDR3 extends over 11 amino acids. CDR1 and CDR2 from the germline V gene are DFQATT and SNEGSKA (reference sequence). CDR3 in amino acids: CSVGRTGEQYF. The CDR3 DNA is TGCAGTGTGGGCAGGACGGGGGAGCAGTACTTC.